This record looks at one T cell receptor beta chain sequence and its context. It lacks a known antigen. Per-base quality was not reported, and no clone a single base away is much larger than it. The donors were around 39 Caucasian individuals from Russia, aged roughly 6 to 100 years, who were systemically healthy. Each donor gave about 9.2 milliliters of peripheral blood, drawn into EDTA-treated Vacutainer tubes. Ficoll-Paque density-gradient centrifugation was used to isolate PBMCs, with at least 6.5 million per sample. Trizol reagent was used to extract total RNA from the PBMCs, yielding at least 5.5 micrograms per sample. For every donor, flow cytometry on a PBMC aliquot measured the percentage of naive CD45RAhigh/CD27high T cells. The data originate from a study of blood T cells in healthy people across ages (dated by TCRdb to about 2015). Background for the entire study: Template switching captured roughly one uniquely barcoded TCR beta cDNA molecule per two T cells in model experiments. To avoid experimental bias, donors of different ages were randomly spread across the sequencing lanes. Four age groups were formed from the donors: young (average approximately 15 years), middle-aged (approximately 40), aged (about 62) and long-lived (about 75). To track age-related changes in TCR beta repertoire diversity, the study relied on deep sequencing normalized with unique cDNA molecular identifiers. Using the same blood draw, the study looked at two additional independent replicas of 1 million unique cDNA reads for two donors, one aged 18 to 30 and the other aged 80 or older.

The library was generated by 5' RACE. The listed sequencing device is Illumina HiSeq 2500. A second PCR of roughly 6 to 11 cycles was performed with a sample-barcoded 5' primer and a J-beta primer mix. Each TCR beta cDNA molecule received a unique molecular identifier from a template-switch 5' adaptor carrying 12 random nucleotides. Each sample yielded at least 3 million CDR3-containing paired-end reads. First-strand cDNA synthesis was performed from all RNA using the Mint cDNA synthesis kit, with priming by a TRBC-specific oligonucleotide. All cDNA was treated with uracil-DNA glycosylase and then went through a first 18-cycle PCR with the universal primers M1SS and BC2_uni_R. The published analysis was carried out like this. Normalization of each sample was performed by random selection of 1 million high-quality reads, each carrying a distinct molecular identifier. Instead of being binned into consensus sequences, reads with shared molecular identifiers were discarded. MiTCR, run with a Q25 quality threshold and the strictest error-elimination algorithm, handled CDR3 identification, clonotype clustering and error correction. A nonparametric unseen species model with Euler transformation was used to estimate lower-bound total TCR beta diversity. In-frame beta chains were kept once TCRdb had trimmed the public reads at Q25 with fastp and called clones with MiXCR. Here each entry gathers all rows of one CDR3 protein and keeps the most common genes and DNA. The V and J calls here are based on TCRdb, not the publication. This sample holds some 1.4 million distinct CDR3 sequences; 35% to 45% were observed only once. The biggest ten clones account for approximately 7.9% of the sample.

What the work shows at the level of the full study, not this receptor alone: Total diversity estimates from one million sequenced T cells were considered lower bounds and underestimates. There was a strong correlation between observed TCR beta diversity and the percentage of naive T cells measured by flow cytometry. Observed TCR beta diversity per million T cells fell roughly linearly with age, and a significant reduction was already apparent by age roughly 40. Because donor CMV infection status was unknown, age-related changes in expanded clonotypes were potentially confounded. Since profiling was done on bulk unsorted PBMCs, naive and antigen-experienced compartments could not be conclusively compared. Compared with the aged group, more naive CD4+ T cells, fewer expanded clones and increased TCR diversity were shown by the long-lived group, suggesting age selection.

Sequencing input: blood. The receptor comes from a woman between 18 and 29 years old in good health.

At the DNA level, the sequence is TGTGCCAGCAGCCAAGACACAGGGGGGGGCAATCAGCCCCAGCATTTT. Translated, this gives CASSQDTGGGNQPQHF. Here the chain combines TRBV3-1 and TRBJ1-5; 8 junctional bases match TRBD1. From V the trimming removes 0 bases and from J it removes 2 bases, while the gene matches leave 3 bases of the junction unaccounted for. The CDR3 sequence holds 16 residues, the cysteine and phenylalanine included. Of all the DNA, just the CDR3 is kept, 48 bases in frame from base 1. From the germline V gene (reference sequence), CDR1 is LGHDT and CDR2 is YNNKEL.